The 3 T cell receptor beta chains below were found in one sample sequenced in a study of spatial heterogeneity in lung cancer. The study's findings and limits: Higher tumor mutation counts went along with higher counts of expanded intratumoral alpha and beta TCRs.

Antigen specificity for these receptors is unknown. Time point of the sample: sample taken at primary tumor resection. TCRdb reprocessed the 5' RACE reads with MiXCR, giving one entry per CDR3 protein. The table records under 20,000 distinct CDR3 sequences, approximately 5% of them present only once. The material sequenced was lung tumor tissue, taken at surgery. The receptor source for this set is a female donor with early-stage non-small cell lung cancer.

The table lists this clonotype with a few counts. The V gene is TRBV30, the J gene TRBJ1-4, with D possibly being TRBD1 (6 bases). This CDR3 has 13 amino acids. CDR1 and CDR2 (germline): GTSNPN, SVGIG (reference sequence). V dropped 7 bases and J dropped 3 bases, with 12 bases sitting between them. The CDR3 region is CAYRGGANEKLFF. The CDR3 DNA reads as TGTGCCTACCGAGGGGGGGCTAATGAAAAACTGTTTTTT. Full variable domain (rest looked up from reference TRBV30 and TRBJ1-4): SQTIHQWPATLVQPVGSPLSLECTVEGTSNPNLYWYRQAAGRGLQLLFYSVGIGQISSEVPQNLSASRPQDRQFILSSKKLLLSDSGFYLCAYRGGANEKLFFGSGTQLSVL.

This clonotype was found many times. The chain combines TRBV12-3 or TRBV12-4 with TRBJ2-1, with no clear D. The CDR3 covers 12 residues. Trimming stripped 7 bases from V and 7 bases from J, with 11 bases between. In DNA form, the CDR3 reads TGTGCCAGCATCCAACAAGGGAATGAGCAGTTCTTC. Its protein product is CASIQQGNEQFF.

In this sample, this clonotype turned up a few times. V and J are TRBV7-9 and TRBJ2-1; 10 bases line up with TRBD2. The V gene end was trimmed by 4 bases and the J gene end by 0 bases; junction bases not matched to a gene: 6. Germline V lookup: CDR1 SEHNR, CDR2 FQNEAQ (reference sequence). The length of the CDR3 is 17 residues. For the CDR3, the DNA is TGTGCCAGCAGCTGGATAGCGGGGGGAAGCTCCTACAATGAGCAGTTCTTC. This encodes CASSWIAGGSSYNEQFF.